Below, one TCR beta chain is given with its context. Its matching antigen is unknown. With a much larger clone just one base away, this may be a read error. BIOMED2 TRB-A/B primer pools were used in multiplex TRB PCR. TCRdb passed the multiplex PCR reads through MiXCR, listing each CDR3 protein once. The sample includes 3,200 or so distinct CDR3 sequences, roughly 25% seen only once; the top ten take under 30%. The data stem from a study of T and B cells in COVID-19 patients. Whole-study results and caveats: Sorted SARS-CoV-2-responsive or tetramer+ T cells and CD4+, regulatory and CD8+ subsets were not yet sequenced. Clonality of TRB repertoires was high in active COVID-19; recovery brought above-healthy diversity and richness. Few blood samples existed from mildly ill patients during symptoms or early in severe cases.

The CDR3 is 13 residues long. Trimming pared 3 bases from V and 2 bases from J, leaving 9 bases between. Germline CDR1 SGHNT, CDR2 YYREEE (reference sequence). Each TRB amplification used about 220-500 ng of genomic DNA from blood. Material: blood. The chain employs TRBV5-4 and TRBJ2-7; weak D call: TRBD2 (5 bases). This receptor was identified in a human donor with active COVID-19. The CDR3: CASSSLGAYEQYF. CDR3 DNA: TGTGCCAGCAGCTCCCTGGGAGCCTACGAGCAGTACTTC.